This T cell receptor (beta chain) was found in a study of CD4 T cells in relation to SARS-CoV-2 and coronaviruses (dated by TCRdb to the early 2020s). Turning to the overall study: In the ViraFEST assay, PBMCs were cultured with antigen for approximately 9 days, after which TCR beta CDR3s were sequenced to identify clonal expansions specific to the antigen. An HIV-1 Nef peptide pool or a culture without peptide was used as the negative reference condition. Patient-derived lymphoblastoid cell lines were used to map the HLA restriction of shared crossreactive spike epitopes. At the level of individual TCR clonotypes, the study evaluated whether memory CD4+ T cells crossreact between the spike proteins of SARS-CoV-2 and those of common cold coronaviruses. Samples from a few pre-COVID donors and the naive versus memory experiments were sequenced with the Adaptive Biotechnologies TCR-sequencing kit; other data were Illumina-based. For other donors in the study, expansion assays were sequenced with a different, Illumina-based TCR-beta assay.

V ends up 5 bases short and J 9 bases short, with an unmatched junction base count of 14. The CDR3 runs 16 residues from the cysteine to the phenylalanine. Here the CDR3 DNA is all that survives: 48 bases in frame from base 1. Reading the germline V gene gives CDR1 SGHVS and CDR2 FQNEAQ. As to this clone: The target of this receptor is not known. No much larger clone exists at a distance of one base, and base qualities are not known.

Broader findings and caveats from the paper: The study was constrained by small numbers of patients and of tested TCRs. Approximately 69% of donors had memory CD4+ clonotypes that crossrecognized SARS-CoV-2 and at least one common cold coronavirus spike. Compared with monoreactive clones, crossreactive clones had significantly weaker SARS-CoV-2-driven expansion, a result consistent with antigenic imprinting. Pre-pandemic and post-infection samples were not both contributed by any donor, so tracing of the source of pre-existing responses was limited. Crossreactivity analysis was centred on spike protein, so crossreactivity against other viral proteins was not assessed.

CD4+ T cells from unexposed donors were collected before the COVID-19 pandemic (2011-2018). Following 10 days of culture, the EasySep CD4+ T cell isolation kit was used to isolate CD4+ T cells. As far as cell numbers permitted, CD4+ T cells from unexposed donors were tested for reactivity against SARS-CoV-2 S and N as well as four spike pools from common cold coronaviruses. Each well received around 1.8 million PBMCs, cultured in IMDM supplemented with approximately 5% human AB serum and approximately 9.7 IU/ml IL-2. Half of the culture medium was replaced with fresh IL-2-containing medium on days 3 and 7. Each peptide culture condition was generally run in triplicate replicate wells. The leukapheresis product used for the unexposed donors was purchased from a commercial source. Ficoll-Paque PLUS gradient centrifugation was used to isolate PBMCs from leukapheresis product or whole blood. PBMCs were either cryopreserved at -140 degrees C or used fresh in the expansion assay. The QIAamp Micro DNA Kit was used to extract genomic DNA from the CD4+ T cells.

The method was the immunoSEQ multiplex PCR assay. For the original study's pipeline: During preprocessing, nonproductive sequences were removed, along with CDR3s that did not begin with C, did not end with F or W, or were shorter than 7 amino acids. Antigen-specific clonotypes were called with the MANAFEST web app, based on expansion relative to reference and other culture wells. A clone was considered positive if the clone showed significant expansion compared with the reference culture in 2 of 3 replicate wells at an FDR below 0.05. Positive clones also required significant expansion versus all other tandem wells and an odds ratio above 5. CDR3 homology was quantified as pairwise Levenshtein distance, calculated with the stringdist R package after three terminal residues were trimmed from each end. Drawn from immuneACCESS, this table holds only the in-frame rearrangements with V and J called that TCRdb kept. Clones are partly lost; checked studies trace under half to an unresolved V gene and leave the rest unexplained. The DNA gave D and trimming, while V, J and clone size come from that table. The sample contains 25,000 to 30,000 clones, around 67% of them found a single time. The ten largest clones capture 20% to 25% of the sample.

This clonotype was sampled from a human donor in good health. The rearranged chain carries TRBV7-8 and TRBJ2-1; TRBD2 matches 9 bases in the middle. Sequencing was done on a sample of CD4+ T cells from PBMCs, cultured in vitro. CDR3 reads: CASSTRASGTISEQFF. The sequenced DNA: TGTGCCAGCAGCACACGGGCTAGCGGGACCATCAGTGAGCAGTTCTTC.